Sequencing of this TCR beta chain was carried out in a study of blood T cell repertoires in COVID-19. Study-wide background: The study drew acute and convalescent COVID-19 samples from the United States, Italy and Spain.

The CDR3 consists of 15 residues. The germline V gene encodes CDR1 LNHDA and CDR2 SQIVND (reference sequence). With 4 bases clipped from V and 4 bases from J, the junction kept 4 bases outside the gene matches. Clones were read by immunoSEQ multiplex PCR, and TCRdb kept only the in-frame ones, dropping some. The sample holds roughly 75,000 clones, roughly four fifths seen once. The rearrangement uses TRBV19 and TRBJ2-3, with 11 bases that match TRBD2. Source material: peripheral blood. The receptor's source is a woman in her 70s with acute or convalescent COVID-19. The CDR3 reads CASSTSGGPPDTQYF. DNA of the CDR3: TGTGCCAGTAGTACTAGCGGGGGGCCCCCAGATACGCAGTATTTT.